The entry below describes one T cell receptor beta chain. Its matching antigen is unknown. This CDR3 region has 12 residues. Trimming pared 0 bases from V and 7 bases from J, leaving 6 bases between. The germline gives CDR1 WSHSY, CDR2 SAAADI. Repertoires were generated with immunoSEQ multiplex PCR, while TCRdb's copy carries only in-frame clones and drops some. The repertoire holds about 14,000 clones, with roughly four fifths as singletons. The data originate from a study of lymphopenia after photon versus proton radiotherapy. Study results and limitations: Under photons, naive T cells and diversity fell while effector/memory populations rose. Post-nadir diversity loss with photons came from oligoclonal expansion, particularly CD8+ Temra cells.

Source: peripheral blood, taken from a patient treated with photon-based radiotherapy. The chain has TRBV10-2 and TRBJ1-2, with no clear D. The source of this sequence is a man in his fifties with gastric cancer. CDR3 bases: TGCGCCAGCAGTGAGTCGAGGGTTGGCTACACCTTC. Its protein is CASSESRVGYTF.